The 14 T cell receptor beta chains below come from one sample, sequenced in a study of CD8+ T cells in alopecia areata. CD4, CD8alpha, NKG2D, NKG2ACE and other markers guided sorting of pooled cutaneous lymph node cells. After isolation, RNA underwent reverse transcription to generate cDNA as the sequencing template. The data were produced by immunoSEQ multiplex PCR, yet TCRdb's version contains in-frame clones alone and is incomplete. The data show 20,000 or so clones, none appearing only once, with roughly 29% held by the ten largest. The sample taken for sequencing was CD8+ T cells sorted from a lymph node. These receptors originate from a C3H/HeJ mouse with alopecia areata. The strain's MHC: H2-k.

This clone has a handful of counts. A single base separates this from a much larger clone, so it may be a read error. The germline and genes are mouse ones. From the germline J gene comes the end of the CDR3, since the read stops 4 residues before it. The rearrangement uses TRBV19 and TRBJ2-5; D might be TRBD1 (6 bases). CDR3 length equals 11 residues. Germline V lookup: CDR1 FNHDT, CDR2 SITEND (reference sequence). CDR3 sequence reads: CASSDRDTQYF. The CDR3 DNA, read in part, is TGTGCCAGCAGTGACAGGGAC.

On this clone: Gene and germline names: mouse. CDR3 bases read: TGTGCCAGCAGCCTCGACTGGGTTAACCAAGAC. Encoded protein: CASSLDWVNQD. The full CDR3 sequence reads CASSLDWVNQDTQYF. The rearrangement uses TRBV19 and TRBJ2-5, with TRBD2 identical over 7 bases. Read sequence stops 4 residues before the CDR3 end, and the germline J gene provides the missing end. The V and J ends lost 5 bases and 0 bases, in that order; junction bases with no gene match: 6. This CDR3 has 15 residues. The V gene's germline CDR1 is FNHDT and CDR2 SITEND (reference sequence).

Ten or more counts support this clone. Mouse names are used for the genes. The read falls 4 residues short of the CDR3 end, and the missing part is taken from the germline J gene. The chain combines TRBV13-1 with TRBJ2-1; TRBD2 matches at 8 bases. Germline V gene lookup returns CDR1 NSHNY and CDR2 SYGAGN. This CDR3 region has 15 residues. The CDR3 loop is CASSDEGGAPAEQFF. Incomplete CDR3 DNA: TGTGCCAGCAGTGATGAGGGGGGGGCGCCCGCT.

This clone was seen only a few times. The genes are named according to mouse. The CDR3 extends 4 residues past the end of the read, so its final part is completed from the germline J gene. V usage is TRBV14 and J usage is TRBJ2-7; TRBD2 aligns across 11 bases. Germline-derived CDR1 and CDR2 are SGHDT and FRDEAV. The CDR3 loop spans 13 amino acids. The CDR3 here is CASSPDWGDEQYF. The DNA read from the CDR3 is TGTGCCAGCAGTCCGGACTGGGGGGAT.

On this clone itself: The gene names given are mouse names. With the read ending 4 residues before the CDR3 end, the germline J gene is used to fill in that end. V is TRBV29 and J is TRBJ2-7, with 7 bases fitting TRBD1. This CDR3 contains 14 residues. The germline gives CDR1 MSHET, CDR2 SYDVDS. V was pared by 4 bases and J by 0 bases, with 3 bases of the junction left unmatched. The sequenced CDR3 bases are TGTGCTAGCAGTTCCTCAGGGGGCTCCTAT. Protein: CASSSSGGSY. The whole CDR3 protein reads CASSSSGGSYEQYF.

This clone was picked up many times. Gene names follow the mouse nomenclature. The observed sequence ends 4 residues before the CDR3 terminus, with the missing tail filled in from the germline J gene. The chain joins TRBV13-3 to TRBJ2-5; a weak D match, TRBD1 (6 bases). Germline V gene data show CDR1 as NNHDY and CDR2 as SYVADS. The CDR3 covers 14 residues. The part of the CDR3 DNA that was read is TGTGCCAGCAGTGATGCAGCGGACAGAGAC. It translates to CASSDAADRD. The whole CDR3 sequence is CASSDAADRDTQYF.

This clone was counted a few times. Gene names are mouse gene names. The CDR3 end is not reached by the read, which stops 4 residues before it; the germline J gene fills it in. V gene TRBV19 combines with J gene TRBJ2-7, with TRBD1 identical over 8 bases. The CDR3 consists of 14 residues. After removal of 2 bases from V and 3 bases from J, the junction contained 4 bases not matched to a gene. Germline V gene sequence: CDR1 FNHDT, CDR2 SITEND (reference sequence). CDR3 protein: CASSIRDRIYEQYF. The CDR3 DNA, read in part, is TGTGCCAGCAGTATCCGGGACAGGATCTAT.

This clone was counted at least ten times. Gene labels here are mouse ones. The CDR3 end lies 4 residues beyond the end of the read and is filled in from the germline J gene. V gene TRBV13-3 combines with J gene TRBJ2-1; 9 nucleotides match TRBD1. V gave up 4 bases and J gave up 6 bases; unmatched junction bases: 5. The CDR3 spans 14 residues. Germline V gene data show CDR1 as NNHDY and CDR2 as SYVADS. CDR3: CASSTGGVGAEQFF. Incomplete CDR3 DNA: TGTGCCAGCAGTACAGGGGGCGTTGGTGCT.

This clone was seen repeatedly, ten times or more. The gene names given are mouse names. CDR3 loop: CAWSLGGSQNTLYF. CDR3 DNA (partial): TGTGCCTGGAGTCTGGGGGGGAGTCAAAAC. The chain has TRBV31 and TRBJ2-4; 7 bases are a match to TRBD2. The sequenced fragment ends 4 residues before the CDR3 boundary, so the rest is inferred from the germline J gene. CDR3 size: 14 residues. V was pared by 0 bases and J by 0 bases, with 0 bases of the junction left unmatched. Germline CDR1 reads GKSSPN; CDR2 reads SITVG.

To note about this clone: TCRdb and the translated DNA give different amino acids at residue 11; the protein presented here is the one translated from the DNA. These gene names are mouse names. The read halts 3 residues ahead of the CDR3 end, with the missing end drawn from the germline J gene. This sequence joins TRBV13-1 and TRBJ1-6; D is uncertain. TRBJ1-6 is assigned to the ORF class and has an uncertain function. Germline-derived CDR1 and CDR2 are NSHNY and SYGAGN. Between the trimmed V and J ends, which lost 2 bases and 4 bases, there was a span of 7 bases. This CDR3 has 14 amino acids. The sequenced part of the CDR3 DNA is TGTGCCAGCAGTGAGTACAGATATAATTCGCCC. This encodes CASSEYRYNSP. The whole CDR3 is CASSEYRYNSPLYF.

With regard to this clone: The listed genes are named as in mouse. The CDR3 protein is CASSDADWGGDYTF. The DNA read from the CDR3 is TGTGCCAGCAGTGATGCGGACTGGGGGGGC. The J gene is TRBJ1-2, the V gene TRBV13-3; tentative D call: TRBD1 (5 bases). The missing CDR3 end, 4 residues past where the read stops, is filled in from the germline J gene. The CDR3 is made up of 14 amino acids. In germline, CDR1 is NNHDY, CDR2 SYVADS.

There are many counts of this clone. Mouse gene names and germline throughout. The CDR3 end falls 4 residues outside the read, so it is completed with the germline J gene. The V gene is TRBV13-3, the J gene TRBJ2-3, with D maybe TRBD1 (5 bases). Germline loops: CDR1 NNHDY, CDR2 SYVADS. CDR3 length equals 13 residues. The CDR3 sequence: CASRDNKKETLYF. The CDR3 bases that were read are TGTGCCAGCAGGGACAACAAAAAAGAA.

This clone was detected a few times. Gene and germline names: mouse. The CDR3 is cut off 4 residues early in the read; its end comes from the germline J gene. This rearrangement joins TRBV16 to TRBJ1-1; maybe TRBD1 (5 bases). There are 14 residues in the CDR3. Trimming took 1 base from V and 1 from J, leaving 7 bases between them. Germline loops: CDR1 SGHSA, CDR2 FRNQAP. The sequenced part of the CDR3 DNA is TGTGCAAGCAGCTTAGTGCAGGGAAACACA. Its translation is CASSLVQGNT. The full CDR3 protein is CASSLVQGNTEVFF.

There are many counts of this clone. Gene labels here are mouse ones. Coverage ceases 4 residues before the CDR3 finishes, and the germline J gene fills in the end. This chain uses TRBV13-3 with TRBJ2-1; 12 bases map to TRBD1. This CDR3 comprises 15 residues. Germline loops: CDR1 NNHDY, CDR2 SYVADS. CDR3 DNA, as far as it was read: TGTGCCAGCAGTGGGGCCGGGACAGGGGGCGCT. This encodes CASSGAGTGGA. The full CDR3 is CASSGAGTGGAEQFF.